Given below is one TCR beta chain in context. Its antigen is undetermined. Germline V gene lookup returns CDR1 LNHDA and CDR2 SQIVND (reference sequence). The CDR3 loop spans 16 amino acids. The V gene lost 3 bases and the J gene lost 5 bases, with 19 bases spanning the gap. This specimen belongs to a study of cytomegalovirus exposure and HLA in healthy donors. Regarding the study as a whole: The investigators catalogued 164 TCR beta chains as cytomegalovirus-associated. Cytomegalovirus status, reportedly, was diagnosed with high specificity and sensitivity by the classifier.

Profiling relied on immunoSEQ multiplex PCR, and the TCRdb table lists in-frame clones only, not all of them. The table has approximately 82,000 clones, roughly 94% seen once. The TCR originated in a woman younger than 30 in good health and CMV-seronegative. Sequences were obtained from PBMCs. This chain uses TRBV19 with TRBJ2-5, with TRBD2 as a possible D gene (6 bases). The CDR3 here is CASSMAASDPQETQYF. The DNA of the CDR3 is TGTGCCAGTAGTATGGCGGCTAGCGACCCCCAGGAGACCCAGTACTTC. Together with reference TRBV19 and TRBJ2-5, the CDR3 gives the full variable domain: DGGITQSPKYLFRKEGQNVTLSCEQNLNHDAMYWYRQDPGQGLRLIYYSQIVNDFQKGDIAEGYSVSREKKESFPLTVTSAQKNPTAFYLCASSMAASDPQETQYFGPGTRLLVL.